These T cell receptor beta chains were read from a single sample in a study of technical replicates of blood from four donors. The data were produced by immunoSEQ multiplex PCR, yet TCRdb's version contains in-frame clones alone and is incomplete. This table holds over 70,000 clones, roughly 92% found once. Sequenced input: T cells isolated from PBMCs. The receptors were gathered from a human donor in good health. Both conserved end residues are part of each CDR3. Each record gives: D gene, J gene, V gene, clone size, CDR3 DNA, CDR3 protein. D genes are given only for firm matches. The size of a clone is reported for some rows only, either as once, few or many, or as a class for expanded clones.

D: NA; J: TRBJ1-1; V: TRBV19; size: NA; DNA: TGTGCCAGTAACGACAGGTTTAACACTGAAGCTTTCTTT; CDR3: CASNDRFNTEAFF
D: NA; J: TRBJ1-3; V: TRBV7-8; size: NA; DNA: TGTGCCAGCAGCTTATATACCAGGGGAAACACCATATATTTT; CDR3: CASSLYTRGNTIYF
D: NA; J: TRBJ2-2; V: TRBV7-9; size: NA; DNA: TGTGCCAGCAGCTTGGAGGACCGGAACACCGGGGAGCTGTTTTTT; CDR3: CASSLEDRNTGELFF
D: NA; J: TRBJ2-7; V: TRBV27; size: NA; DNA: TGTGCCAGCAGCCCCTTTGACAGTTTTCCCTACGAGCAGTACTTC; CDR3: CASSPFDSFPYEQYF
D: NA; J: TRBJ2-7; V: TRBV30; size: NA; DNA: TGTGCCTGGAGTCCGCGGGATCTTACGAACGAGCAGTACTTC; CDR3: CAWSPRDLTNEQYF
D: NA; J: TRBJ1-1; V: TRBV25-1; size: few; DNA: TGTGCCAGCAGTATCTTGAACACTGAAGCTTTCTTT; CDR3: CASSILNTEAFF
D: TRBD2; J: TRBJ2-2; V: TRBV9; size: NA; DNA: TGTGCCAGCAGCGTAGAGAGTAGGGCTAGCGGCTTCGGGGAGCTGTTTTTT; CDR3: CASSVESRASGFGELFF
D: TRBD2; J: TRBJ2-7; V: TRBV7-9; size: NA; DNA: TGTGCCAGCAGCCTAGCGGGAGCCCCTGTTTACGACGAGCAGTACTTC; CDR3: CASSLAGAPVYDEQYF
D: NA; J: TRBJ2-7; V: TRBV4-1; size: NA; DNA: TGCGCCAGCAGCCAAGAGGACAGATTAGTTTACTACGAGCAGTACTTC; CDR3: CASSQEDRLVYYEQYF
D: NA; J: TRBJ1-3; V: TRBV28; size: NA; DNA: TGTGCCAGCTACTTGCTACCTGGAAACACCATATATTTT; CDR3: CASYLLPGNTIYF
D: TRBD1; J: TRBJ1-1; V: TRBV6-1; size: few; DNA: TGTGCCAGCAGTGAACAGGGGGCGGTGAACACTGAAGCTTTCTTT; CDR3: CASSEQGAVNTEAFF
D: TRBD2; J: TRBJ2-2; V: TRBV2; size: NA; DNA: TGTGCCAGCAGAGACGGAGTAGCGGGAGCCGGGGAGCTGTTTTTT; CDR3: CASRDGVAGAGELFF
D: NA; J: TRBJ2-5; V: TRBV6-6; size: NA; DNA: TGTGCCAGCAGTTACGGGTCCCAGGCGACCCAGTACTTC; CDR3: CASSYGSQATQYF
D: NA; J: TRBJ1-5; V: TRBV5-3; size: NA; DNA: TGTGCCAGAAGCCCTATTCCGGTCTTCGATCAGCCCCAGCATTTT; CDR3: CARSPIPVFDQPQHF
D: NA; J: TRBJ1-2; V: TRBV28; size: NA; DNA: TGTGCCAGCACCCTCTGGGGCGAGATCGACTATGGCTACACCTTC; CDR3: CASTLWGEIDYGYTF
D: TRBD2; J: TRBJ2-7; V: TRBV7-9; size: NA; DNA: TGTGCCAGCAGCCTGAGTTATCTGGACCCCGGGAGGGCCTACGAGCAGTACTTC; CDR3: CASSLSYLDPGRAYEQYF
D: NA; J: TRBJ1-3; V: TRBV30; size: NA; DNA: TGTGCCTGGAGTGGCGGGGGAAACACCATATATTTT; CDR3: CAWSGGGNTIYF
D: TRBD1; J: TRBJ1-1; V: TRBV25-1; size: NA; DNA: TGTGCCAGCAGTGAGAGACAGGGGATGGAGAACACTGAAGCTTTCTTT; CDR3: CASSERQGMENTEAFF
D: NA; J: TRBJ2-1; V: TRBV29-1; size: NA; DNA: TGCAGCGTTCGGGTCGGGAATGAGCAGTTCTTC; CDR3: CSVRVGNEQFF
D: NA; J: TRBJ1-1; V: TRBV5-1; size: NA; DNA: TGCGCCAGCAGCCCCCCGACACCAATGAACACTGAAGCTTTCTTT; CDR3: CASSPPTPMNTEAFF
D: NA; J: TRBJ2-2; V: TRBV30; size: NA; DNA: TGTGCCTGGAGTGAGGATAGCACGAACACCGGGGAGCTGTTTTTT; CDR3: CAWSEDSTNTGELFF
D: TRBD1; J: TRBJ1-5; V: TRBV7-8; size: NA; DNA: TGTGCCAGCAGCTTAGTATCGACAGGGGTTCAGCCCCAGCATTTT; CDR3: CASSLVSTGVQPQHF
D: NA; J: TRBJ1-5; V: TRBV4-1; size: NA; DNA: TGCGCCAGCAGCCAAGTGGGACTTGTGCCAGGACGAAGGACTAGCAATCAGCCCCAGCATTTT; CDR3: CASSQVGLVPGRRTSNQPQHF
D: NA; J: TRBJ1-2; V: TRBV7-9; size: NA; DNA: TGTGCCAGCAGCTTAGACGAGGGCCTAGTCGGCTACACCTTC; CDR3: CASSLDEGLVGYTF
D: TRBD1; J: TRBJ1-4; V: TRBV7-2; size: NA; DNA: TGTGCCAGCAGCTCTCGTCGGACAGGAATTAATGAAAAACTGTTTTTT; CDR3: CASSSRRTGINEKLFF
D: NA; J: TRBJ2-5; V: TRBV7-2; size: once; DNA: TGTGCCAGCAGCCCGGACAGTTGGGGGCAAGAGACCCAGTACTTC; CDR3: CASSPDSWGQETQYF
D: TRBD2; J: TRBJ2-1; V: TRBV6-5; size: NA; DNA: TGTGCCAGCAGTTACTCACCGACTAGCGGGAGGGTGCAGTTCTTC; CDR3: CASSYSPTSGRVQFF
D: TRBD1; J: TRBJ2-1; V: TRBV2; size: NA; DNA: TGTGCCAGCAGTGGAGAGGGACAGGGGAGCTCCTACAATGAGCAGTTCTTC; CDR3: CASSGEGQGSSYNEQFF
D: NA; J: TRBJ1-4; V: TRBV5-6; size: NA; DNA: TGTGCCAGCAGCTCCGGGACAACTAATGAAAAACTGTTTTTT; CDR3: CASSSGTTNEKLFF
D: TRBD1; J: TRBJ1-2; V: TRBV27; size: NA; DNA: TGTGCCAGCAGTACAGGGGGTTACTATGGCTACACCTTC; CDR3: CASSTGGYYGYTF
D: NA; J: TRBJ2-5; V: TRBV5-1; size: NA; DNA: TGCGCCAGCAGCGTGGACGGAGAGACCCAGTACTTC; CDR3: CASSVDGETQYF
D: TRBD2; J: TRBJ2-1; V: TRBV7-9; size: NA; DNA: TGTGCCAGCAGCTTAGATCCCTTCCAGCGGGACTACGATCACAATGAGCAGTTCTTC; CDR3: CASSLDPFQRDYDHNEQFF
D: NA; J: TRBJ2-7; V: TRBV29-1; size: NA; DNA: TGCAGCGTTGAAGCGGAGAGCTCCTACGAGCAGTACTTC; CDR3: CSVEAESSYEQYF
D: NA; J: TRBJ1-2; V: TRBV9; size: NA; DNA: TGTGCCAGCAGCGTAGATCCTACTAACTATGGCTACACCTTC; CDR3: CASSVDPTNYGYTF
D: NA; J: TRBJ1-1; V: TRBV5-5; size: NA; DNA: TGTGCCAGCAGCTTGGACAGGGCGGCTTTCTTT; CDR3: CASSLDRAAFF
D: NA; J: TRBJ1-4; V: TRBV5-1; size: NA; DNA: TGCGCCAGCAGCGTAAGCGGGACGGATGATGAAAAACTGTTTTTT; CDR3: CASSVSGTDDEKLFF
D: NA; J: TRBJ2-7; V: TRBV11-1; size: NA; DNA: TGTGCCAGCAGCTTAGGGCTTACCTACGAGCAGTACTTC; CDR3: CASSLGLTYEQYF
D: TRBD2; J: TRBJ2-1; V: TRBV27; size: NA; DNA: TGTGCCAGCAGTTTTACAGGCGGGACTAGTGTCAATGAGCAGTTCTTC; CDR3: CASSFTGGTSVNEQFF
D: TRBD1; J: TRBJ2-7; V: TRBV19; size: NA; DNA: TGTGCCAGTAGTATCGGACAGGGGCTCTACGAGCAGTACTTC; CDR3: CASSIGQGLYEQYF
D: TRBD1; J: TRBJ1-2; V: TRBV5-8; size: NA; DNA: TGTGCCAGCAGCATAGGACAGGGCAACTATGGCTACACCTTC; CDR3: CASSIGQGNYGYTF
D: NA; J: TRBJ2-1; V: TRBV18; size: NA; DNA: TGTGCCAGCTCACCACCGGGCCCCAATGAGCAGTTCTTC; CDR3: CASSPPGPNEQFF
D: NA; J: TRBJ2-7; V: TRBV6-6; size: NA; DNA: TGTGCCAGCAGTAGGGCAGGGGGGTCCCACGAGCAGTACTTC; CDR3: CASSRAGGSHEQYF
D: NA; J: TRBJ2-7; V: TRBV11-2; size: few; DNA: TGTGCCAGCAGCGTCCAGAGCCAGGGGGGTATCGAGCAGTACTTC; CDR3: CASSVQSQGGIEQYF
D: TRBD1; J: TRBJ1-2; V: TRBV19; size: NA; DNA: TGTGCCAGTAGTACCGGACAGGGCAAATCCCCCTATGGCTACACCTTC; CDR3: CASSTGQGKSPYGYTF
D: NA; J: TRBJ2-5; V: TRBV27; size: once; DNA: TGTGCCAGCAGTTTATTTTTCCCCGGGCAAGAGACCCAGTACTTC; CDR3: CASSLFFPGQETQYF
D: TRBD1; J: TRBJ2-5; V: TRBV5-8; size: NA; DNA: TGTGCCAGCAGCCTAACAGGGGGCTCATTACAAGAGACCCAGTACTTC; CDR3: CASSLTGGSLQETQYF
D: NA; J: TRBJ1-1; V: TRBV5-1; size: NA; DNA: TGCGCCAGCAGCTTACTGAAAGGGGCCACTGAAGCTTTCTTT; CDR3: CASSLLKGATEAFF
D: TRBD2; J: TRBJ2-3; V: TRBV5-6; size: NA; DNA: TGTGCCAGCAGCTTAGCGGGAGTAGGTACGCAGTATTTT; CDR3: CASSLAGVGTQYF
D: TRBD1; J: TRBJ1-3; V: TRBV27; size: NA; DNA: TGTGCCAGCACCGTCCCGGGACAGGGAACCAAAAGAAACACCATATATTTT; CDR3: CASTVPGQGTKRNTIYF
D: NA; J: TRBJ1-1; V: TRBV5-1; size: few; DNA: TGCGCCAGCAGCTTGTCTTCGAACACTGAAGCTTTCTTT; CDR3: CASSLSSNTEAFF
D: NA; J: TRBJ2-1; V: TRBV7-3; size: NA; DNA: TGTGCCAGCAGCGAACCAGGGAATGAGCAGTTCTTC; CDR3: CASSEPGNEQFF
D: NA; J: TRBJ2-7; V: TRBV18; size: NA; DNA: TGTGCCAGCTCACCACAAGGGGTCTCCTACGAGCAGTACTTC; CDR3: CASSPQGVSYEQYF
D: NA; J: TRBJ2-7; V: TRBV9; size: NA; DNA: TGTGCCAGCAGCGTAGAGGGGGACGTAGGACGCTACGAGCAGTACTTC; CDR3: CASSVEGDVGRYEQYF
D: NA; J: TRBJ1-1; V: TRBV19; size: NA; DNA: TGTGCCAGTAGTACCAACCAGGCCAGTGAAGCTTTCTTT; CDR3: CASSTNQASEAFF